What follows are 24 T cell receptor beta chains derived from one specimen sequenced in a study of blood T cell repertoires in COVID-19. The repertoire was sequenced with immunoSEQ multiplex PCR; TCRdb's copy has only in-frame clones and lacks some. The sample includes some 180,000 clones, approximately 90% of them seen just once. Sequencing was carried out using peripheral blood. Source of these receptors: a man aged 50-59 years with COVID-19, enrolled during active disease.

The rearrangement uses TRBV19 and TRBJ2-7; TRBD1 matches 7 bases. With V trimmed by 5 bases and J by 2 bases, 3 bases remained unmatched. CDR1 LNHDA and CDR2 SQIVND come from the germline V gene (reference sequence). The CDR3 contains 13 residues. CDR3 sequence (DNA): TGTGCCAGTAGTCGGGACAGAGCCTACGAGCAGTACTTC. Encoded protein: CASSRDRAYEQYF.

The genes are TRBV28 and TRBJ1-3; the D gene is possibly TRBD1 (5 bases). V lost 8 bases and J 4 bases, leaving 12 bases between the germline ends. CDR3 length: 13 residues. Germline CDR1 reads MDHEN; CDR2 reads SYDVKM. The CDR3 here is CASGGGIGNTIYF. The DNA of the CDR3 is TGTGCCAGCGGGGGGGGGATAGGAAACACCATATATTTT.

The chain is built from TRBV5-8 and TRBJ2-1, with 7 bases identical to TRBD1. Germline CDR1 reads SGHTS; CDR2 reads YDEGEE. V shed 0 bases and J 0 bases; nucleotides not matched to a gene: 6. CDR3 length: 17 amino acids. For the CDR3, the DNA is TGTGCCAGCAGCTTGGGAACGGGACAGAGCTCCTACAATGAGCAGTTCTTC. Protein product: CASSLGTGQSSYNEQFF. Together with reference TRBV5-8 and TRBJ2-1, the CDR3 gives the full variable domain: EAGVTQSPTHLIKTRGQQATLRCSPISGHTSVYWYQQALGLGLQFLLWYDEGEERNRGNFPPRFSGRQFPNYSSELNVNALELEDSALYLCASSLGTGQSSYNEQFFGPGTRLTVL.

This rearrangement joins TRBV21-1 to TRBJ2-2; the D call of TRBD2 is as the table states it, not checked on the DNA. TRBV21-1 is designated a pseudogene. The CDR3 runs to 14 residues. Written as DNA, the CDR3 is TGTGCCAGCGGCTTGGACTCCAACACCGGGGAGCTGTTTTTT. Residues: CASGLDSNTGELFF.

V gene TRBV12-3 or TRBV12-4 combines with J gene TRBJ1-2; D is possibly TRBD1 (5 bases). V was clipped by 5 bases and J by 4 bases, with 8 bases between them. The CDR3 has 12 amino acids. CDR3 in DNA: TGTGCCAGCAGTCTCAGGGTCTATGGCTACACCTTC. Translation gives CASSLRVYGYTF.

The CDR3 bases are TGTGCCAGCAGCCCTTCCGGGACAGCTAGCAATCAGCCCCAGCATTTT. Protein: CASSPSGTASNQPQHF. This rearrangement joins TRBV9 to TRBJ1-5; TRBD1 matches at 7 bases. V lost 4 bases, J lost 0 bases, and 7 bases stayed unmatched. The germline CDR1 and CDR2 sequences are SGDLS and YYNGEE. The CDR3 has 16 amino acids.

V is TRBV30 and J is TRBJ1-2; a weak D match, TRBD1 (6 bases). Trimming cost V 0 bases and J 7 bases, with 18 bases left between them. Germline CDR1 is GTSNPN and CDR2 is SVGIG (reference sequence). The CDR3 is 15 amino acids. Here the CDR3 DNA reads TGTGCCTGGAGTGTACATCAGGGGCGCTATAGTGGCTACACCTTC. It specifies CAWSVHQGRYSGYTF. Full variable domain (missing parts from reference TRBV30 and TRBJ1-2): SQTIHQWPATLVQPVGSPLSLECTVEGTSNPNLYWYRQAAGRGLQLLFYSVGIGQISSEVPQNLSASRPQDRQFILSSKKLLLSDSGFYLCAWSVHQGRYSGYTFGSGTRLTVV.

The chain has TRBV6-5 and TRBJ2-5, with 7 bases identical to TRBD1. The V and J ends lost 8 bases and 1 base, in that order; junction bases with no gene match: 7. CDR3 size: 14 residues. Germline values: CDR1 MNHEY, CDR2 SVGAGI. Here the CDR3 reads CASRDRALQETQYF. CDR3 DNA: TGTGCCAGCCGAGACAGGGCCCTCCAAGAGACCCAGTACTTC.

The chain carries TRBV3-1 (or the pseudogene TRBV3-2) and TRBJ2-1, with D possibly TRBD1 on 5 matching bases. CDR3 length: 17 residues. Germline loops: CDR1 LGHDT, CDR2 YNNKEL (reference sequence). Trimming pared 1 base from V and 8 bases from J, leaving 21 bases between. The CDR3 sequence: CASSQGTSQGVHHEQFF. DNA of the CDR3: TGTGCCAGCAGCCAAGGGACAAGTCAGGGCGTTCACCATGAGCAGTTCTTC.

The chain combines TRBV4-1 with TRBJ2-7; 8 bases align to TRBD1. V lost 4 bases to trimming and J lost 3 bases; unmatched junction nucleotides: 11. Germline V gene sequence: CDR1 MGHRA, CDR2 YSYEKL. The CDR3 contains 16 residues. The CDR3 spells CASSLIPGQAYYEQYF. CDR3 DNA: TGCGCCAGCAGCCTCATACCGGGACAGGCGTACTACGAGCAGTACTTC.

This clone was seen just once. This chain joins TRBV10-3 and TRBJ2-5, with TRBD1 matching over 10 bases. The V segment lost 6 bases and the J segment 3 bases; nucleotides outside the gene matches: 1. CDR1 and CDR2 (germline): ENHRY, SYGVKD. The CDR3 has 13 amino acids. CDR3 sequence: CAIRGTGEETQYF. The CDR3 nucleotides are TGTGCCATCAGGGGGACAGGGGAAGAGACCCAGTACTTC.

The rearrangement uses TRBV12-3 or TRBV12-4 and TRBJ1-5; no definite D call. The germline V and J ends were trimmed by 6 bases and 0 bases, with 6 bases remaining between them. The CDR3 totals 13 residues. DNA for the CDR3: TGTGCCAGCAGGAGAGGTAGCAATCAGCCCCAGCATTTT. This sequence encodes CASRRGSNQPQHF.

The chain combines TRBV9 with TRBJ2-1; tentative D call: TRBD1 (6 bases). The CDR3 runs to 15 residues. The germline CDR1 and CDR2 sequences are SGDLS and YYNGEE. V lost 0 bases and J 7 bases, leaving 14 bases between the germline ends. CDR3 residues: CASSVVKGGWNEQFF. The CDR3 nucleotides read TGTGCCAGCAGCGTAGTCAAAGGGGGTTGGAATGAGCAGTTCTTC. Full variable domain (rest looked up from reference TRBV9 and TRBJ2-1): DSGVTQTPKHLITATGQRVTLRCSPRSGDLSVYWYQQSLDQGLQFLIQYYNGEERAKGNILERFSAQQFPDLHSELNLSSLELGDSALYFCASSVVKGGWNEQFFGPGTRLTVL.

The rearrangement joins TRBV20-1 to TRBJ2-4, with D possibly TRBD1 on 6 matching bases. The CDR3 extends over 15 amino acids. V shed 3 bases and J shed 0 bases, with 12 bases lying between them. The germline V gene has CDR1 DFQATT and CDR2 SNEGSKA (reference sequence). The CDR3 protein is CSASGSGVAKNIQYF. As DNA, the CDR3 is TGCAGTGCTAGTGGGTCAGGGGTAGCCAAAAACATTCAGTACTTC.

In this sample, this clone turned up a few times. V gene TRBV3-1 (or the pseudogene TRBV3-2) combines with J gene TRBJ2-7; 7 nucleotides match TRBD1. The J segment lost 1 base and the V segment lost 5 bases, leaving 5 bases of the junction unmatched. This CDR3 contains 14 residues. The germline V gene has CDR1 LGHDT and CDR2 YNNKEL (reference sequence). DNA of the CDR3: TGTGCCAGCAGCAGGACAGGCCTTTCCTACGAGCAGTACTTC. It yields the protein CASSRTGLSYEQYF.

This chain uses TRBV6-4 with TRBJ2-3, with 7 bases matching TRBD2. From germline, CDR1 is MRHNA and CDR2 SNTAGT. The CDR3 is 15 amino acids. V trimming: 6 bases; J trimming: 1 base; junction bases outside the gene matches: 7. The CDR3 protein is CASRLSSGGTDTQYF. CDR3 DNA sequence: TGTGCCAGCAGATTAAGCAGCGGGGGCACAGATACGCAGTATTTT.

The chain is built from TRBV2 and TRBJ2-7; 8 bases map to TRBD1. CDR1 and CDR2 from the germline V gene are SNHLY and FYNNEI. CDR3 length: 14 amino acids. V gave up 8 bases and J gave up 2 bases; unmatched junction bases: 8. The CDR3 loop is CASQETGATYEQYF. The CDR3 DNA reads TGTGCCAGCCAAGAGACAGGGGCTACCTACGAGCAGTACTTC.

This chain uses TRBV19 with TRBJ2-7; D possibly corresponds to TRBD2 (6 bases). Trimming pared 7 bases from V and 3 bases from J, leaving 13 bases between. Per the germline V gene, CDR1 is LNHDA and CDR2 is SQIVND (reference sequence). The length of the CDR3 is 13 residues. The CDR3 is CASTPSGGYEQYF. CDR3 in DNA: TGTGCCAGTACCCCATCCGGGGGCTACGAGCAGTACTTC.

The chain combines TRBV24-1 with TRBJ2-1; D remains unclear. There are 13 residues in the CDR3. Germline CDR1 is KGHDR and CDR2 is SFDVKD. The V end lost 4 bases, the J end lost 7 bases, and 10 bases lay between the germline ends. The CDR3 sequence: CATSDQTPNEQFF. In DNA, the CDR3 is TGTGCCACCAGTGACCAGACACCGAATGAGCAGTTCTTC.

The CDR3 loop reads CASSSPRQGEHIQYF. CDR3 nucleotides: TGTGCCAGCAGCTCACCCCGACAGGGAGAACACATTCAGTACTTC. The chain uses TRBV5-6 and TRBJ2-4, with 7 bases identical to TRBD1. The junction had 11 bases not matched to a gene; V was cut back by 3 bases and J by 8 bases. The CDR3 is 15 residues long. Germline CDR1 SGHDT, CDR2 YYEEEE.

This clone was recorded once. The J gene is TRBJ2-2, the V gene TRBV5-4; 11 bases are a match to TRBD2. V trimming: 0 bases; J trimming: 7 bases; junction bases outside the gene matches: 8. The CDR3 totals 17 residues. Germline V CDR1 and CDR2: SGHNT, YYREEE (reference sequence). The CDR3 region has the DNA TGTGCCAGCAGCTTGGTTAGCGGGGGGGCATCGGTCGGGGAGCTGTTTTTT. It translates to CASSLVSGGASVGELFF.

This rearrangement joins TRBV10-3 to TRBJ2-2; tentative D call: TRBD2 (6 bases). Trimming left V 2 bases short and J 3 bases short, with 22 bases between. From germline, CDR1 is ENHRY and CDR2 SYGVKD. There are 19 residues in the CDR3. The CDR3 bases are TGTGCCATCAGTGAGCGAGGTGGGGCTAGCGTTATATACACCGGGGAGCTGTTTTTT. Residues: CAISERGGASVIYTGELFF.

This clone showed up just once. The rearrangement joins TRBV7-9 to TRBJ2-7, with TRBD1 as a possible D gene (8 bases). CDR1 is SEHNR and CDR2 is FQNEAQ in the germline V gene (reference sequence). This CDR3 region has 14 residues. V was trimmed by 5 bases and J by 1 base, leaving 12 bases between them. The CDR3 coding sequence is TGTGCCAGCAGCACAGGGGGGGGTTCCTACGAGCAGTACTTC. Amino acids: CASSTGGGSYEQYF.

V usage is TRBV6-7 and J usage is TRBJ1-6; D gene unclear. TRBV6-7 carries the ORF label, with uncertain function. This CDR3 has 18 residues. V lost 5 bases to trimming and J lost 0 bases, with 17 bases between them. The CDR3 region is CASSPETNLSSYNSPLHF. CDR3 bases: TGTGCCAGCAGTCCCGAAACGAACTTAAGCTCCTATAATTCACCCCTCCACTTT.